This T cell receptor beta chain was found in a study of CD8 T cells in ankylosing spondylitis. The study's findings and limits: Ankylosing spondylitis blood appeared to carry a characteristic TCR beta motif of eight or nine highly homologous variants. It was reported that disease-linked clones were significantly enriched in matched ankylosing spondylitis synovial fluid. Within peripheral blood, clones linked to disease were CD8+ and relatively rare.

Construction of TCR beta libraries was performed using quantitative 5'-RACE with molecular barcodes. TCRdb reprocessed the 5' RACE reads via MiXCR and lists one record per CDR3 protein. The repertoire holds around 150,000 distinct CDR3 sequences, with more than 5.5% as singletons. As regards this clonotype: Its antigen remains unidentified.

V lost 6 bases, J lost 0 bases, and 6 bases lay in between. This CDR3 spans 14 amino acids. This sequence was found in a female donor with ankylosing spondylitis or in good health (not recorded which). The chain combines TRBV12-3 or TRBV12-4 with TRBJ2-6; no clear D gene. The material sequenced was blood, either unsorted or a sorted T cell fraction (not recorded which). CDR3 sequence (DNA): TGTGCCAGCAGGGAACTCTCTGGGGCCAACGTCCTGACTTTC. Translating it yields CASRELSGANVLTF.